This T cell receptor beta chain is from a study of PD-1 blockade in classical Hodgkin lymphoma. Across the study: Every 2 weeks, patients had 3 mg/kg nivolumab intravenously. Study conclusions and caveats: Baseline TCR diversity was reportedly lower in newly diagnosed patients than healthy donors. Nivolumab starters within 1 year of ASCT were excluded.

Germline CDR1 SQVTM, CDR2 ANQGSEA. CDR3 length equals 16 residues. V lost 2 bases and J lost 0, with 14 bases in between. A word on this clone: What it recognizes is unknown.

Each of the patients experienced relapse following autologous stem cell transplantation, and their brentuximab vedotin exposure differed. Relapsed/refractory classical Hodgkin lymphoma patients had complete, partial or progressive responses. Here immunoSEQ multiplex PCR was the method, and the copy in TCRdb shows in-frame clones only, minus some. The sample comprises roughly 55,000 clones, 81% of which are singletons, and 16% rests with the top ten. The source is a human donor with classical Hodgkin lymphoma. Source: peripheral blood mononuclear cells (PBMCs), taken at baseline. This chain uses TRBV29-1 with TRBJ2-1, with unresolved D. The CDR3 nucleotides are TGCAGCGTTGAACCGATCATAAAGAGCTCCTACAATGAGCAGTTCTTC. Protein product: CSVEPIIKSSYNEQFF.